The 6 T cell receptor beta chains given below trace back to one sample, sequenced in a study of CD8 T cells in ankylosing spondylitis. General study findings and limits: It appeared that ankylosing spondylitis blood was characterized by a TCR beta motif of several highly homologous variants.

TCRdb ran MiXCR on the 5' RACE reads and lists one entry per CDR3 protein. The table has some 240,000 distinct CDR3 sequences, roughly 6.6% seen once. No cognate antigen is known for these TCRs. The sequencing sample was made of blood, either unsorted or a sorted T cell fraction (not recorded which). Receptors were obtained from a male donor with ankylosing spondylitis.

Ten or more counts support this clonotype. This chain uses TRBV6-2 or TRBV6-3 with TRBJ1-2; 7 bases are a match to TRBD1. This CDR3 contains 15 residues. Unmatched junction bases numbered 12, after V lost 5 bases and J lost 6 bases. Germline assignment: CDR1 MNHEY and CDR2 SVGEGT. CDR3 loop: CASSDKDRMFDGYTF. The CDR3 nucleotides read TGTGCCAGCAGTGATAAGGACAGGATGTTCGATGGCTACACCTTC.

The chain recombines TRBV4-3 with TRBJ2-3; no reliable D call. Between the trimmed V and J ends, which lost 1 base and 6 bases, there was a span of 17 bases. Germline V gene lookup returns CDR1 LGHNA and CDR2 YSLEER. This CDR3 region has 16 residues. The CDR3 region has the DNA TGCGCCAGCAGCCAAGGGAGTGCCCTTCTTCTGGATACGCAGTATTTT. This gives the protein CASSQGSALLLDTQYF.

V is TRBV20-1 and J is TRBJ2-3; D is possibly TRBD1 or TRBD2 (5 bases each). The V end was cut by 6 bases, the J end by 1 base, with 8 bases between. Germline V gene sequence: CDR1 DFQATT, CDR2 SNEGSKA (reference sequence). The CDR3 extends over 12 amino acids. The CDR3 DNA reads as TGCAGTGCAGGGACGGGCACAGATACGCAGTATTTT. This encodes CSAGTGTDTQYF.

This clonotype was seen many times. V usage is TRBV12-3 or TRBV12-4 and J usage is TRBJ1-5; D may be TRBD1 (5 bases). Deletions cut 10 bases from V and 7 bases from J, with 20 bases between. The CDR3 runs to 14 residues. CDR3 sequence reads: CATKPQGGGQPQHF. DNA of the CDR3: TGTGCCACCAAACCTCAGGGAGGTGGACAGCCCCAGCATTTT.

In this sample, this clonotype turned up many times. V and J are TRBV7-9 and TRBJ1-6; the match to TRBD1 covers 8 bases. V was clipped by 9 bases and J by 10 bases; unmatched bases: 11. Per germline, CDR1 SEHNR and CDR2 FQNEAQ (reference sequence). The CDR3 sequence is 14 residues long. CDR3 protein: CASKPSGGGSPLHF. The CDR3 DNA is TGTGCCAGTAAACCCTCAGGGGGCGGCTCACCCCTCCACTTT.

The sample holds a few counts of this clonotype. This chain uses TRBV9 with TRBJ2-5; 11 bases agree with TRBD2. J gave up 1 base and V 3 bases, and 11 bases lay outside the gene matches. This CDR3 is built from 18 residues. The germline gives CDR1 SGDLS, CDR2 YYNGEE. The CDR3: CASSGNIAGGPAQETQYF. In nucleotides, the CDR3 is TGTGCCAGCAGCGGAAATATAGCGGGAGGGCCCGCCCAAGAGACCCAGTACTTC.